This is a list of T cell receptor beta chains from one sample in a study of blood T cell repertoires in COVID-19. Assay: immunoSEQ multiplex PCR; the TCRdb copy retains only in-frame clones and omits some. The sample carries about 85,000 clones, roughly 82% recorded once. Material: peripheral blood. Every receptor here comes from a woman of 80 years or more with acute or convalescent COVID-19. CDR3s include the opening cysteine and the closing phenylalanine or tryptophan. Fields, in order: clone size, V gene, D gene, J gene, CDR3 DNA, CDR3 protein. D genes are given only for firm matches. Only part of the rows carry a size: once, few, many, or a class if the clone is expanded.

once	TRBV28	NA	TRBJ2-2	TGTGCCAGCGGTCCTAGGGGCCTTAGGGAGCTGTTTTTT	CASGPRGLRELFF
NA	TRBV9	NA	TRBJ2-7	TGTGCCAGCAGCGAGATGGACAGTTCCTACGAGCAGTACTTC	CASSEMDSSYEQYF
NA	TRBV6-5	NA	TRBJ1-1	TGTGCCAGCAGGTCGGGGGGGACTGAAGCTTTCTTT	CASRSGGTEAFF
NA	TRBV10-1	TRBD1	TRBJ1-1	TGCGCCACCAGCGGACAGGGGATCGGCACTGAAGCTTTCTTT	CATSGQGIGTEAFF
NA	TRBV2	NA	TRBJ1-5	TGTGCCAGCAGGGGGCCTTCGGATCAGCCCCAGCATTTT	CASRGPSDQPQHF
NA	TRBV11-3	TRBD1	TRBJ1-1	TGTGCCAGCAGCGTAGGACAGGGGGCCGCGACTGAAGCTTTCTTT	CASSVGQGAATEAFF
NA	TRBV7-8	NA	TRBJ2-7	TGTGCCAGCAGCTTGGTGAGGGTCGGGGAGCAGTACTTC	CASSLVRVGEQYF
once	TRBV7-9	TRBD1	TRBJ1-4	TGTGCCAGCAGCTTAGAGGGGGCGGCAGAAAAACTGTTTTTT	CASSLEGAAEKLFF
NA	TRBV6-5	TRBD1	TRBJ2-5	TGTGCCAGGCCACCGGGACAGGGGGTGTCAGAGACCCAGTACTTC	CARPPGQGVSETQYF
NA	TRBV5-1	NA	TRBJ2-2	TGCGCCAGCAGCTTCGGCGGCCTCAACACCGGGGAGCTGTTTTTT	CASSFGGLNTGELFF
NA	TRBV19	TRBD1	TRBJ1-1	TGTGCCAGTAGTACCCTGGGACAGGGGAACACTGAAGCTTTCTTT	CASSTLGQGNTEAFF
NA	TRBV10-3	NA	TRBJ1-2	TGTGCCATCAGTGAGTCGGGGGGGGCCTTCTATGGCTACACCTTC	CAISESGGAFYGYTF
NA	TRBV10-3	NA	TRBJ2-1	TGTGCCATCGGAGGTGTCGGGTCCTACAATGAGCAGTTCTTC	CAIGGVGSYNEQFF
NA	TRBV27	TRBD1	TRBJ1-5	TGTGCCAGCAGTCTGGTGGGGACAGGGGTAAGTCAGCCCCAGCATTTT	CASSLVGTGVSQPQHF
NA	TRBV7-9	TRBD1	TRBJ2-7	TGTGCCAGCAGCTTAGTAGTAGCAGACAGGGTATGGGAGCAGTACTTC	CASSLVVADRVWEQYF
NA	TRBV19	TRBD1	TRBJ1-5	TGTGCCAGTAGATTGGGACAGGGCACGTTGTTCGGGCCCCAGCATTTT	CASRLGQGTLFGPQHF
NA	TRBV18	TRBD1	TRBJ1-2	TGTGCCAGCTCACCGGGACAGGGGGGCTATGGCTACACCTTC	CASSPGQGGYGYTF
NA	TRBV7-8	NA	TRBJ2-2	TGTGCCAGCAGCTTAGTTGGAGTGGCCGGGGAGCTGTTTTTT	CASSLVGVAGELFF
NA	TRBV27	NA	TRBJ1-1	TGTGCCAGCAGTTTAAGGGGCGCTCAAGCTTTCTTT	CASSLRGAQAFF
NA	TRBV10-3	NA	TRBJ1-3	TGTGCCATCAGTGAGTCCGGGGGGCCCTCTGGAAACACCATATATTTT	CAISESGGPSGNTIYF
NA	TRBV28	NA	TRBJ2-1	TGTGCCAGCAGTACGACACCAATTGAGCAGTTCTTC	CASSTTPIEQFF
NA	TRBV6-6	TRBD1	TRBJ1-6	TGTGCCAGCCGGGACAGACAAAATTCACCCCTCCACTTT	CASRDRQNSPLHF
NA	TRBV9	TRBD2	TRBJ2-7	TGTGCCAGCAGCGTAGAGAGCGGGAGAACACTGGACGAGCAGTACTTC	CASSVESGRTLDEQYF
once	TRBV18	NA	TRBJ1-1	TGTGCCAGCTTCGTCGGGGAGACCCACAGAGCTTTCTTT	CASFVGETHRAFF
NA	TRBV27	NA	TRBJ2-5	TGTGCCAGCAGTTCCCCGCGGACAGAGGGTGAGACCCAGTACTTC	CASSSPRTEGETQYF
NA	TRBV5-1	TRBD1	TRBJ2-2	TGCGCCAGCAGCCAAAGGACAGGGGGAACCGGGGAGCTGTTTTTT	CASSQRTGGTGELFF
NA	TRBV6-5	NA	TRBJ2-2	TGTGCCAGCAGTTACAGGGGACTCAACACCGGGGAGCTGTTTTTT	CASSYRGLNTGELFF
once	TRBV18	NA	TRBJ2-6	TGTGCCAGCTCACCGGTCGACAGGTCTGGGGCCAACGTCCTGACTTTC	CASSPVDRSGANVLTF